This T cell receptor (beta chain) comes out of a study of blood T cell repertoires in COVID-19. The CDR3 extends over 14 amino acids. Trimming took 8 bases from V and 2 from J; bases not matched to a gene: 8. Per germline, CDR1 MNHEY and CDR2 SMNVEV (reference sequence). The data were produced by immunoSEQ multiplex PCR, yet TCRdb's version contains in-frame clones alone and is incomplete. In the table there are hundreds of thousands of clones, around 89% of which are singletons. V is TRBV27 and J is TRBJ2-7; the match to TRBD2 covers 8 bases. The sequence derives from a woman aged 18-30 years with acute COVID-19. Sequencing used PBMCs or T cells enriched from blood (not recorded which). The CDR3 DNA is TGTGCCAGCGGATTGGGACTAGAGCCCTACGAGCAGTACTTC. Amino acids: CASGLGLEPYEQYF.